The T cell receptor (beta chain) under discussion was sequenced for a study of blood T cell repertoires in COVID-19. About the study: Both acute and convalescent COVID-19 samples were obtained from the United States, Italy and Spain. Sample material is recorded as cDNA or gDNA derived from T cells, B-cell-depleted T cells, or PBMCs.

In the original processing: Amplifying reference gene primers gave estimates of nucleated cell counts. Libraries were prepared by immunoSEQ multiplex PCR; TCRdb keeps only in-frame clonotypes and omits some of them. The D gene and trimming were derived from the DNA, and the V and J assignments and clone size from that table. The sample has some 40,000 clones, about 88% seen once. V lost 1 base and J 3 bases, leaving 14 bases between the germline ends. The CDR3 is 16 amino acids. Germline V gives CDR1 SGHNT, CDR2 YENEEA. The sequenced sample was peripheral blood. The sequence was obtained from a human donor in a cohort sampled during active COVID-19. The chain combines TRBV11-3 with TRBJ2-3; maybe TRBD2 (6 bases). CDR3 DNA sequence: TGTGCCAGCAGCTTAGCCGGGACTGACAAAACAGATACGCAGTATTTT. As protein: CASSLAGTDKTDTQYF.